This T cell receptor (beta chain) was found in a study of T cells after yellow fever vaccination (dated by TCRdb to about 2019). At the level of the whole study: The SMART-Seq v4 Ultra Low Input RNA kit was used to prepare libraries from fractions with low cell numbers. Two healthy male donors made up the cohort, one aged 18 to 29 years and the other aged 30 to 40 years. To follow T-cell clones before and after primary and booster YFV17D yellow fever vaccination, bulk TCR alpha and beta repertoires were sequenced over time. Bulk PBMC replicates and cell subsets were isolated from blood drawn at multiple timepoints before and after both primary and secondary immunization.

TCR cDNA was made using 5'RACE template switching, a step that added a universal primer site and unique molecular identifiers. Priming for cDNA synthesis came from both the TCR alpha and TCR beta constant segments. Library amplification used two PCR steps, and the second PCR step added sample barcodes and sequencing adapters. Sequencing of libraries was performed on Illumina HiSeq 2500 (2x100 bp) or NovaSeq (2x150 bp). The authors' pipeline ran thus. MIGEC was used to demultiplex reads and collapse the reads into UMI consensus sequences, and MiXCR was used for V(D)J alignment. Vaccine-responding clonotypes were identified with edgeR using replicate PBMC samples, with FDR below 0.01 and a log2 fold change above 5 up to day 15 being required. Each bulk clonotype received a CD4 or CD8 identity based on whether the sequenced CD4 or CD8 repertoire contained that clonotype at higher abundance. TCRdb reran the public reads through fastp at Q25 and MiXCR, keeping productive beta chains. CDR3 protein sequences are deduplicated, and each keeps its most common genes and DNA. Clone size and V and J calls follow TCRdb, not the original study. In this sample the table shows tens of thousands of distinct CDR3 sequences, 7.4% of which occur a single time. The top ten hold 28% of the sample.

On the study overall, not on this receptor specifically: After the booster, most clones that had expanded after primary vaccination were detected again (around 96% of CD4 and over 75% of CD8), suggesting broad maintenance of memory. A small fraction of clonotypes showed up in both the CD4 and CD8 compartments, probably as a result of convergent recombination. Only a couple of donors were included in the study, so the extent to which the findings can be generalized is limited. Computational filtering was needed because FACS-sorted repertoires could contain abundant contaminating clonotypes from the bulk population. The secondary T-cell response was found to be weaker but faster than the primary response, with a peak reached on day 5 rather than on day 15.

Regarding this clonotype: Its antigen target is currently unknown. Per-nucleotide qualities are absent, and no much larger clonotype sits a single base away.

This specimen's treatment or condition label, interpreted: live attenuated yellow fever vaccine strain. PBMCs were isolated from peripheral blood using a standard Ficoll-Paque protocol. Dynabeads CD4 and CD8 positive selection kits were used to isolate the CD4 and CD8 T-cell fractions. RNA was extracted with TriZol from bulk PBMCs, CD4 and CD8 fractions, and dextramer-positive and dextramer-negative fractions. The CDR3 spans 15 residues, from the cysteine through the phenylalanine. Only the CDR3 DNA stays, 45 bases, in frame from base 1. Looking up the germline V gene yields CDR1 SGHAT and CDR2 FQNNGV. The germline V and J ends show losses of 5 bases and 6 bases respectively, and no gene match explains 6 bases of the junction.

This TCR came from a man younger than 35 who received the YFV17D yellow fever vaccine. The sequencing here drew on CD8+ T cells sorted from PBMCs, taken less than 18 days after the first yellow fever vaccination. The rearranged chain carries TRBV11-2 and TRBJ2-1; 11 central bases correspond to TRBD2. Here the CDR3 is given as CASSPTSGGLNEQFF. The DNA sequence follows: TGTGCCAGCAGCCCTACTAGCGGGGGACTCAATGAGCAGTTCTTC.